This T cell receptor beta chain was captured in a study of blood T cell repertoires in COVID-19. The overall study: T cells, B-cell-depleted T cells, or PBMCs provided the cDNA or gDNA that served as material.

Authors' methods: Estimation of nucleated cell counts was performed using reference gene primer amplification. The method was immunoSEQ multiplex PCR; TCRdb's version includes in-frame clones alone and lacks a portion of them. D and trimming were read from the DNA, whereas the V and J calls and clone size are those reported in that table. The sample carries 200,000 to 250,000 clones, 90% recorded once. The V and J ends lost 0 bases and 4 bases respectively, with 9 bases between them. This CDR3 is built from 14 residues. Germline V lookup: CDR1 SGHAT, CDR2 FQDESV (reference sequence). Sample: PBMCs or T cells enriched from blood (not recorded which). The receptor's source is a man aged 25 to 40 who had been exposed to COVID-19. The chain links TRBV11-1 to TRBJ2-5, with D possibly being TRBD2 (7 bases). CDR3 nucleotides: TGTGCCAGCAGCTTAGCGGGGGGGCCAGAGACCCAGTACTTC. Its protein is CASSLAGGPETQYF. Full variable domain (remainder filled in from reference TRBV11-1 and TRBJ2-5): EAEVAQSPRYKITEKSQAVAFWCDPISGHATLYWYRQILGQGPELLVQFQDESVVDDSQLPKDRFSAERLKGVDSTLKIQPAELGDSAMYLCASSLAGGPETQYFGPGTRLLVL.